A selection of T cell receptor beta chains follows, all from one sample in a study of cytomegalovirus exposure and HLA in healthy donors. Sequencing was performed with immunoSEQ multiplex PCR; in TCRdb, only in-frame clones are kept and a portion is missing. The repertoire holds 99,000 or so clones, 13% to 15% seen once, with approximately 0.8% in the top ten. The sequencing input was PBMCs. These receptors were taken from a female donor in good health and CMV-seronegative. CDR3s include the opening cysteine and the closing phenylalanine or tryptophan. The D gene is left open where the match is weak. Clone size is not always given. Where it is, it says once, few, many or a class for expanded clones.

>TRBD2|TRBJ2-5|TRBV29-1|-
CSGELAGIQETQYF
TGCAGCGGCGAACTAGCGGGGATTCAAGAGACCCAGTACTTC
>TRBD1|TRBJ1-5|TRBV10-2|few
CASRTGGQPQHF
TGCGCCAGCAGGACAGGGGGACAGCCCCAGCATTTT
>-|TRBJ2-2|TRBV5-6|-
CASSKGGTNTGELFF
TGTGCCAGCAGCAAGGGAGGTACCAACACCGGGGAGCTGTTTTTT
>-|TRBJ2-1|TRBV5-6|few
CASSLDTSSYNEQFF
TGTGCCAGCAGCTTAGATACTAGCTCCTACAATGAGCAGTTCTTC
>TRBD2|TRBJ2-3|TRBV27|few
CASSPRGLAYTDTQYF
TGTGCCAGCAGCCCGAGAGGACTAGCCTACACAGATACGCAGTATTTT
>-|TRBJ2-3|TRBV7-2|few
CASSLDRRTDTQYF
TGTGCCAGCAGCTTAGATCGGAGAACAGATACGCAGTATTTT
>TRBD2|TRBJ2-7|TRBV30|-
CAWSIAGGAEQYF
TGTGCCTGGAGTATAGCGGGAGGTGCCGAGCAGTACTTC
>-|TRBJ2-1|TRBV18|-
CASSSYTAFRHNEQFF
TGTGCCAGCTCATCTTATACAGCCTTTAGGCACAATGAGCAGTTCTTC
>-|TRBJ2-1|TRBV20-1|-
CSVEGADEQFF
TGCAGTGTGGAGGGGGCGGATGAGCAGTTCTTC
>-|TRBJ2-3|TRBV7-2|few
CASSARDTQYF
TGTGCCAGCAGCGCGAGGGATACGCAGTATTTT
>-|TRBJ1-1|TRBV9|few
CASSVIQGNTEAFF
TGTGCCAGCAGCGTCATACAGGGGAACACTGAAGCTTTCTTT
>-|TRBJ1-2|TRBV7-2|few
CASSLAVQDYGYTF
TGTGCCAGCAGCTTAGCTGTCCAGGACTATGGCTACACCTTC
>TRBD2|TRBJ2-1|TRBV5-1|once
CASSLGLAGINEQFF
TGCGCCAGCAGCTTAGGACTAGCGGGAATCAATGAGCAGTTCTTC
>TRBD1|TRBJ2-3|TRBV29-1|-
CSVARQGTDTQYF
TGCAGCGTTGCTAGACAGGGAACTGATACGCAGTATTTT
>TRBD1|TRBJ2-7|TRBV28|-
CASSGQGPTYEQYF
TGTGCCAGCAGCGGACAGGGTCCGACCTACGAGCAGTACTTC
>-|TRBJ2-3|TRBV5-1|-
CASSAQGTDTQYF
TGCGCCAGCAGCGCCCAGGGTACAGATACGCAGTATTTT
>TRBD2|TRBJ2-7|TRBV2|-
CASVGTSPGGSYEQYF
TGTGCCAGCGTGGGGACTAGCCCTGGCGGCTCCTACGAGCAGTACTTC
>-|TRBJ2-7|TRBV4-1|-
CASSQELRTLYEQYF
TGCGCCAGCAGCCAAGAACTAAGAACTCTCTACGAGCAGTACTTC